This note documents a single T cell receptor beta chain sequence. The data were taken from a study of blood T cell repertoires in COVID-19. Clones were sequenced by immunoSEQ multiplex PCR, and TCRdb holds only the in-frame ones, with some missing. The table shows about 150,000 clones, with 76% occurring only once. The CDR3 extends over 14 amino acids. V trimming: 3 bases; J trimming: 9 bases; junction bases outside the gene matches: 7. Per the germline V gene, CDR1 is SGHNT and CDR2 is YENEEA. What was sequenced was peripheral blood. The chain links TRBV11-3 to TRBJ2-1; 8 nucleotides align to TRBD2. The sequence was obtained from an elderly woman with acute or convalescent COVID-19. The CDR3 region is CASSFGRVGSEQFF. In nucleotides, the CDR3 is TGTGCCAGCAGCTTCGGGAGGGTGGGTAGTGAGCAGTTCTTC.